The sequence of this TCR beta chain was determined in a study of beta chain features in type 1 diabetes. General study results and limits: In every one of the four CD4+ subsets, TCRB CDR3s were moderately but significantly shorter in Type 1 diabetes patients. It was not settled here whether HLA type affects TCRB rearrangement.

Note on this clone: What it binds is unknown.

Expressed TCRB transcripts were sequenced, since all the RNA that had been isolated was reverse transcribed. Assay used: immunoSEQ multiplex PCR; TCRdb lists only in-frame clones, some missing. The sample consists of 130,000 to 150,000 clones, around 9.3% of them appearing once. One heparinised blood draw averaging about 116 mL was given by each donor. Without exception, sorted populations had purity beyond 98%. The CDR3 is 17 residues long. CDR1 and CDR2 from the germline V gene are SGHTA and FQGTGA. The clonotype comes from a man aged 18 to 29 in good health. The rearrangement uses TRBV7-3 and TRBJ2-5; 9 nucleotides align to TRBD1. The DNA end is a closer match to TRBJ2-7, so the J assignment may be wrong. Sequencing was performed on naive CD4+ T cells from blood. The CDR3: CASSLNRPGTGSNEQYF. CDR3 in DNA: TGTGCCAGCAGCTTAAATCGTCCGGGGACAGGGAGCAACGAGCAGTACTTC.